These 22 T cell receptor beta chains share one sample of origin, sequenced in a study of cytomegalovirus exposure and HLA in healthy donors (dated by TCRdb to between 2016 and 2019). Receptors were amplified or captured by the immunoSEQ multiplex PCR assay. For the multiplex PCR, a mixture combining 60 forward primers for TCR Vbeta segments and 13 reverse primers for TCR Jbeta segments was used. TCRdb stores this immuneACCESS table with in-frame sequences only. Part of the clones is absent; in the studies checked, under half of the shortfall reflects unresolved V genes, and no reason is known for the rest. This sample has some 100,000 clones in its table, and around three quarters of those were observed once. Of the sample, approximately 4.1% falls within the top ten clones. The material sequenced was PBMCs. The receptors stem from a female donor in good health and CMV-seropositive.

V gene TRBV18 combines with J gene TRBJ1-4; 7 bases match TRBD1. The CDR3 has 16 amino acids. V gave up 0 bases and J gave up 4 bases; unmatched junction bases: 5. The germline V gene has CDR1 KGHSH and CDR2 LQKENI. The DNA of the CDR3 is TGTGCCAGCTCACCACCCGGGACAGCGATTAATGAAAAACTGTTTTTT. Its translation is CASSPPGTAINEKLFF.

The genes are TRBV7-9 and TRBJ1-2; D possibly corresponds to TRBD1 (5 bases). CDR1 SEHNR and CDR2 FQNEAQ come from the germline V gene (reference sequence). The CDR3 sequence is 16 residues long. V lost 4 bases to trimming and J lost 0 bases, with 15 bases between them. CDR3 nucleotide sequence: TGTGCCAGCAGCTCACAAGGGGCCCTACCTAACTATGGCTACACCTTC. Translation: CASSSQGALPNYGYTF. The variable domain in full, with the rest retrieved from reference TRBV7-9 and TRBJ1-2, is DTGVSQNPRHKITKRGQNVTFRCDPISEHNRLYWYRQTLGQGPEFLTYFQNEAQLEKSRLLSDRFSAERPKGSFSTLEIQRTEQGDSAMYLCASSSQGALPNYGYTFGSGTRLTVV.

V usage is TRBV27 and J usage is TRBJ2-2, with D perhaps TRBD1 (6 bases). CDR3 length equals 15 residues. Germline CDR1 reads MNHEY; CDR2 reads SMNVEV (reference sequence). The germline V and J ends were trimmed by 1 base and 7 bases, with 13 bases remaining between them. CDR3 sequence: CASSLFAQGSGELFF. The CDR3 bases are TGTGCCAGCAGTTTATTCGCACAGGGCAGCGGGGAGCTGTTTTTT.

In its sample, this clone was seen a few times. The rearrangement joins TRBV6-6 to TRBJ2-5; 7 nucleotides match TRBD1. V lost 5 bases to trimming and J lost 2 bases; unmatched junction nucleotides: 5. Germline CDR1 reads MNHNY; CDR2 reads SVGAGI (reference sequence). The length of the CDR3 is 14 residues. CDR3 in amino acids: CASSTGQLQETQYF. CDR3 DNA sequence: TGTGCCAGCAGTACGGGACAGCTACAAGAGACCCAGTACTTC.

V and J are TRBV5-6 and TRBJ2-7; TRBD2 matches at 10 bases. The CDR3 is made up of 14 amino acids. In germline, CDR1 is SGHDT, CDR2 YYEEEE. V was clipped by 3 bases and J by 6 bases; unmatched bases: 6. CDR3: CASSSSGGVREQYF. The CDR3 coding sequence is TGTGCCAGCAGCTCGAGCGGGGGGGTCCGCGAGCAGTACTTC. Variable domain in full (rest from reference TRBV5-6 and TRBJ2-7): DAGVTQSPTHLIKTRGQQVTLRCSPKSGHDTVSWYQQALGQGPQFIFQYYEEEERQRGNFPDRFSGHQFPNYSSELNVNALLLGDSALYLCASSSSGGVREQYFGPGTRLTVT.

This clone was detected only once. J is TRBJ2-5 and V is TRBV6-1, with TRBD2 matching over 7 bases. Germline V lookup: CDR1 MNHNS, CDR2 SASEGT. V lost 11 bases to trimming and J lost 2 bases; unmatched junction nucleotides: 8. The CDR3 spans 13 residues. The chain's CDR3 is CAAGRGSQETQYF. The CDR3 DNA reads TGTGCCGCCGGGCGGGGGTCTCAAGAGACCCAGTACTTC.

The V call is TRBV5-4, the J call TRBJ2-7; a possible D gene is TRBD2 (5 bases). Germline values: CDR1 SGHNT, CDR2 YYREEE (reference sequence). The CDR3 contains 14 residues. V was clipped by 4 bases and J by 3 bases, with 14 bases between them. CDR3 sequence reads: CASSRAGEGYEQYF. CDR3 in DNA: TGTGCCAGCAGCCGGGCTGGTGAGGGCTACGAGCAGTACTTC.

This clone was detected only a few times. The rearrangement uses TRBV4-1 and TRBJ2-7; 11 bases match TRBD1. CDR1 and CDR2 from the germline V gene are MGHRA and YSYEKL. V dropped 5 bases and J dropped 5; count of bases not matched to a gene: 8. This CDR3 is built from 15 residues. Here the CDR3 DNA reads TGCGCCAGCAGCGAAAGCGGGACAGGGGGGGACGAGCAGTACTTC. It is translated as CASSESGTGGDEQYF.

This chain links TRBV9 with TRBJ2-3, with a weak D call TRBD2 (7 bases). V dropped 2 bases and J dropped 5 bases, with 15 bases sitting between them. The CDR3 extends over 15 amino acids. The V gene's germline CDR1 is SGDLS and CDR2 YYNGEE. The CDR3 DNA sequence: TGTGCCAGCAGCGTGCTGGGGGGGCCGGGAGATACGCAGTATTTT. This translates into CASSVLGGPGDTQYF. The full variable domain, completed using reference TRBV9 and TRBJ2-3, is DSGVTQTPKHLITATGQRVTLRCSPRSGDLSVYWYQQSLDQGLQFLIQYYNGEERAKGNILERFSAQQFPDLHSELNLSSLELGDSALYFCASSVLGGPGDTQYFGPGTRLTVL.

CDR3 nucleotides: TGTGCCTGGAGTGTGGCTAGACGGGAGACCCAGTACTTC. Encoded protein: CAWSVARRETQYF. The chain uses TRBV30 and TRBJ2-5; no clear D gene. Per germline, CDR1 GTSNPN and CDR2 SVGIG (reference sequence). The CDR3 is 13 residues long. V was shortened by 0 bases and J by 5 bases, with 10 bases between the two germline ends.

In this sample, this clone turned up a few times. The chain uses TRBV2 and TRBJ1-1; D might be TRBD1 (5 bases). Trimming took off 6 bases at V and 5 bases at J, with 7 bases between the two ends. The CDR3 has 11 amino acids. Germline CDR1 is SNHLY and CDR2 is FYNNEI. This CDR3 is CASRRGTEAFF. DNA for the CDR3: TGTGCCAGCAGAAGGGGTACTGAAGCTTTCTTT.

The chain uses TRBV7-9 and TRBJ2-1, with 8 bases lining up with TRBD2. With V trimmed by 5 bases and J by 7 bases, 7 bases remained unmatched. Per the germline V gene, CDR1 is SEHNR and CDR2 is FQNEAQ (reference sequence). The CDR3 contains 14 residues. The CDR3 is CASSQPGGRNEQFF. The DNA for the CDR3 is TGTGCCAGCAGCCAACCGGGGGGGAGGAATGAGCAGTTCTTC.

The chain couples TRBV10-3 to TRBJ2-7, with TRBD1 identical over 7 bases. The CDR3 loop spans 15 amino acids. CDR1 and CDR2 (germline): ENHRY, SYGVKD. The trim removed 10 bases at V and 3 bases at J, leaving 15 bases unmatched. This CDR3 is CASSHAPGGHYEQYF. The CDR3 DNA reads TGTGCCAGCAGCCACGCGCCAGGGGGACACTACGAGCAGTACTTC.

The chain combines TRBV19 with TRBJ2-5, with 7 bases matching TRBD2. Germline trimming cut 6 bases from V and 2 bases from J; bases unmatched to any gene: 6. Looked up from germline, CDR1 is LNHDA and CDR2 is SQIVND (reference sequence). This CDR3 comprises 14 residues. CDR3 loop: CASSLAGVQETQYF. The CDR3 DNA reads as TGTGCCAGTAGCCTGGCGGGAGTTCAAGAGACCCAGTACTTC.

The chain employs TRBV7-9 and TRBJ1-1; 7 bases are shared with TRBD1. Germline V lookup: CDR1 SEHNR, CDR2 FQNEAQ (reference sequence). This CDR3 region has 19 residues. The trim removed 1 base at V and 2 bases at J, leaving 16 bases unmatched. The CDR3 bases are TGTGCCAGCAGCTTAGGGTTGAGGGTAGACAGGGAAGGAAACACTGAAGCTTTCTTT. It is translated as CASSLGLRVDREGNTEAFF.

V and J are TRBV4-1 and TRBJ2-7; TRBD2 agrees at 12 bases. Unmatched junction bases numbered 7, after V lost 4 bases and J lost 6 bases. This CDR3 spans 15 amino acids. Germline values: CDR1 MGHRA, CDR2 YSYEKL. The chain's CDR3 is CASSPWTSGTLEQYF. CDR3 in DNA: TGCGCCAGCAGCCCGTGGACTAGCGGGACCCTCGAGCAGTACTTC.

V usage is TRBV19 and J usage is TRBJ1-6, with 9 positions matching TRBD1. Per germline, CDR1 LNHDA and CDR2 SQIVND (reference sequence). Trimming cost V 6 bases and J 9 bases; bases outside gene matches: 9. This CDR3 has 15 residues. The CDR3 DNA reads TGTGCCAGTAGCCTCTCCGGGACAGGGTTTTCACCCCTCCACTTT. As protein: CASSLSGTGFSPLHF.

This sequence joins TRBV4-1 and TRBJ1-5; a possible D gene is TRBD1 (6 bases). This CDR3 is 14 amino acids long. The ends were cut back, 0 bases at V and 6 bases at J, with 9 bases in the middle. Germline CDR1 reads MGHRA; CDR2 reads YSYEKL. Here the CDR3 DNA reads TGCGCCAGCAGCCAAGAACAGGGCCTTCAGCCCCAGCATTTT. Translation gives CASSQEQGLQPQHF.

This rearrangement joins TRBV30 to TRBJ2-5; tentatively, D is TRBD1 (5 bases). The assigned J gene may be wrong: the sequence end matches TRBJ2-7 better. This CDR3 is built from 14 residues. Germline V CDR1 and CDR2: GTSNPN, SVGIG (reference sequence). The CDR3: CAWRADSRTYEQYF. CDR3 in DNA: TGTGCCTGGAGGGCTGACAGTCGAACCTACGAGCAGTACTTC.

Notes on this clone: An end of the junction differs from the germline gene, which may be a read error. The chain links TRBV4-1 to TRBJ2-4; 8 nucleotides agree with TRBD2. This CDR3 has 15 residues. Germline CDR1 is MGHRA and CDR2 is YSYEKL. This CDR3 reads CASSGSGGFGNSQYF. CDR3 DNA sequence: TGCGCCAGCAGCGGATCGGGGGGGTTTGGAAACAGTCAGTACTTC.

The CDR3 nucleotides are TGTGCCAGCAGCTTTGTAGACTCTGGAAACACCATATATTTT. Its translation: CASSFVDSGNTIYF. The rearrangement links TRBV11-3 to TRBJ1-3; D unresolved. The CDR3 spans 14 residues. Trimming cost V 3 bases and J 0 bases, with 6 bases left between them. Germline lookup yields CDR1 SGHNT and CDR2 YENEEA.

V gene TRBV30 combines with J gene TRBJ2-7; 9 bases fit TRBD2. Germline CDR1 and CDR2: GTSNPN and SVGIG (reference sequence). The trim removed 7 bases at V and 6 bases at J, leaving 10 bases unmatched. The CDR3 sequence is 13 residues long. The CDR3, as DNA: TGTGCCTTTCAGCGGGAGGCGGGCTCCGAGCAGTACTTC. As protein: CAFQREAGSEQYF.